The T cell receptor beta chain under discussion was sequenced for a study of blood T cell repertoires in COVID-19 (dated by TCRdb to 2020 to 2021). Looking at the study overall: Samples covering the acute and convalescent phases of COVID-19 were provided by collaborators in the United States, Italy and Spain. The material from the prospective study consisted of cDNA or gDNA derived from T cells, B-cell-depleted T cells, or PBMCs. The dataset comprised deeply sampled blood TCRbeta repertoires from subjects exposed to, actively infected with, or recovered from COVID-19. The repertoires were made available in a free public database intended to serve as a resource for research on the immune response to SARS-CoV-2. Samples came from the ongoing ImmuneRACE study (first 160 participants) plus 1,254 subjects from 6 global collaborators. A de-identified subject ID, COVID-19 status, age in years and sex were almost always included in the sample metadata. Where HLA class I and class II types were available, the types were taken from metadata supplied by the sample provider, not from assay-based typing. The investigation overall reported the following: Clinical and demographic metadata were provided uncurated, with the amount varying by source and participant.

Whole blood was collected in K2EDTA tubes by collaborating institutions according to the institutions' own protocols. For TCRbeta analysis, collaborators shipped samples as frozen whole blood, isolated PBMCs, or DNA extracted from either of those sample types. Turning to this clone: Its target antigen remains unknown. Base qualities are not recorded, but no much larger clone differs from it by a single base.

The germline V gene encodes CDR1 LNHDA and CDR2 SQIVND (reference sequence). Counted from cysteine to phenylalanine, this CDR3 has 15 amino acids. The kept DNA is CDR3 alone, 45 bases in frame from the first base. V gives up 7 bases and J gives up 4 bases, and the segment between their germline ends measures 19 bases. TCRbeta CDR3 regions were amplified from genomic DNA using the immunoSEQ Assay, a bias-controlled multiplex PCR. The study's own analysis went as follows. Nucleated cell counts per sample were estimated from amplification of reference gene primers within the assay. Sequence reads were collapsed and filtered to measure the absolute abundance of every unique TCRbeta CDR3 rearrangement. For each sample, productive Simpson clonality was calculated by taking the square root of Simpson's diversity index across productive rearrangements. TCRdb limited this immuneACCESS table to in-frame rearrangements with V and J called. A share of clones is missing; checked studies link under half to unresolved V genes, and the rest is unexplained. V, J and clone size reflect that table, while D and trimming were determined from the DNA. The table for this sample lists roughly 140,000 clones; roughly four fifths of them were counted only once. The top ten hold roughly 3.9% of the sample.

Sequences were obtained from peripheral blood. The chain links TRBV19 with TRBJ1-2; TRBD1 might be the D gene, on 6 matching bases. The receptor was isolated from a woman of 80 years or more with acute or convalescent COVID-19. The CDR3 protein: CASMVGRGIRYGYTF. The bases read TGTGCCAGTATGGTCGGTAGGGGGATCCGCTATGGCTACACCTTC.